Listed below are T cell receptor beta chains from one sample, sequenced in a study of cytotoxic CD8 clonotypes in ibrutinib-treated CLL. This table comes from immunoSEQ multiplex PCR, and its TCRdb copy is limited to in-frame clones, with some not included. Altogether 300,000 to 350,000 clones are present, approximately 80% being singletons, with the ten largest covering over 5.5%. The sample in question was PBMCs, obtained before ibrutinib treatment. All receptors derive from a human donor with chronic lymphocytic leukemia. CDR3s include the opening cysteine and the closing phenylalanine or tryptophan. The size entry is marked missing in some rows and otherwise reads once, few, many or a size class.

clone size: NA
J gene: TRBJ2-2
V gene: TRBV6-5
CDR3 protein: CASTPGRSNTGELFF

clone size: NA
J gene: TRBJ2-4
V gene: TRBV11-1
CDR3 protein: CASSLQGTKNIQYF

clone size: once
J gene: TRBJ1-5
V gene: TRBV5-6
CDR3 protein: CASSLSAGWEYSNQPQHF

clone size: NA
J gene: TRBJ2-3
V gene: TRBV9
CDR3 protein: CASSVTSSGDLADTQYF

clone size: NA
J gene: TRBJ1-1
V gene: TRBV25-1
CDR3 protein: CASTEGRGTEAFF

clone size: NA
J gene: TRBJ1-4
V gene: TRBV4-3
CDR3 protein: CASSQESGAPDEKLFF

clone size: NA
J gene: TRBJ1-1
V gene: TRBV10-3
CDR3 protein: CAISESTANTEAFF

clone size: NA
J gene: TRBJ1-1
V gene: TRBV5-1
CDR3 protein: CASSLVVGNTEAFF

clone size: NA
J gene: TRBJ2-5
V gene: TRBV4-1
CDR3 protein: CASRQGSETQYF

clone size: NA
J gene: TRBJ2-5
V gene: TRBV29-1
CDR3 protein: CSVELLSGQETQYF

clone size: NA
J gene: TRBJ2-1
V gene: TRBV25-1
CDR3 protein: CASSGLAGVDSYNEQFF